The 15 T cell receptor beta chains reported below all come from one sample, sequenced in a study of blood T cells in healthy people across ages. Primers used in a second PCR of roughly 6 to 11 cycles were a sample-barcoded 5' primer and a J-beta primer mix. TCRdb reprocessed the 5' RACE reads with MiXCR, giving one entry per CDR3 protein. The repertoire consists of 1.5 million to 1.9 million distinct CDR3 sequences, with approximately 42% occurring once and the leading ten covering over 3.5%. Sequencing was carried out using blood. The receptors derive from a woman aged 18-30 years in good health.

This clonotype was observed a handful of times. V is TRBV12-3 or TRBV12-4 and J is TRBJ2-7; TRBD1 agrees at 8 bases. V lost 5 bases and J lost 3; bases outside the gene matches: 6. The CDR3 extends over 14 amino acids. For the CDR3, the DNA is TGTGCCAGCAGTATTCAGGACAGGGTCTACGAGCAGTACTTC. Protein product: CASSIQDRVYEQYF.

The sample holds one count of this clonotype. The genes are TRBV11-2 and TRBJ2-7, with TRBD1 as a possible D gene (6 bases). The V gene's germline CDR1 is SGHAT and CDR2 FQNNGV. The CDR3 totals 14 residues. Trimming shortened V by 2 bases and J by 4 bases, and 12 bases separated the two germline ends. The CDR3 bases are TGTGCCAGCAGCTTATGGCCGCAGGGGTACGAGCAGTACTTC. This codes for CASSLWPQGYEQYF.

The rearrangement joins TRBV7-2 to TRBJ2-3; TRBD1 matches at 7 bases. Germline CDR1 SGHTA, CDR2 FQGNSA. V shed 5 bases and J 2 bases; nucleotides not matched to a gene: 7. The CDR3 totals 15 residues. The CDR3 here is CASSNRGFDTDTQYF. In nucleotides, the CDR3 is TGTGCCAGCAGCAACAGGGGCTTCGACACAGATACGCAGTATTTT.

This clonotype has ten or more counts. The chain employs TRBV15 and TRBJ2-1; D remains unclear. Germline values: CDR1 LNHNV, CDR2 YYDKDF (reference sequence). CDR3 length: 14 amino acids. Deletions cut 3 bases from V and 4 bases from J, with 10 bases between. The CDR3 reads CATSSGDNYNEQFF. CDR3 sequence (DNA): TGTGCCACCAGCAGCGGTGACAATTACAATGAGCAGTTCTTC.

As to this clonotype: It is likely a read error, because the conserved phenylalanine at the end of the CDR3 is missing. The rearrangement links TRBV20-1 to TRBJ2-7, with D possibly TRBD1 on 6 matching bases. CDR1 DFQATT and CDR2 SNEGSKA come from the germline V gene (reference sequence). The CDR3 extends over 12 amino acids. Trimming took 2 bases from V and 6 from J, leaving 11 bases between them. The CDR3 bases are TGCAGTGCTAGAAGGACAGCTCTCGAGCAGTACCTC. The encoded protein is CSARRTALEQYL.

V is TRBV7-9 and J is TRBJ2-2; D ambiguous. V lost 5 bases to trimming and J lost 4 bases, with 8 bases between them. Germline assignment: CDR1 SEHNR and CDR2 FQNEAQ (reference sequence). The CDR3 is 13 amino acids. In DNA, the CDR3 is TGTGCCAGCAGCCACCTAGGCACCGGGGAGCTGTTTTTT. Its protein product is CASSHLGTGELFF.

A single count supports this clonotype. This chain uses TRBV4-2 with TRBJ2-3; D unclear. CDR1 and CDR2 from the germline V gene are LGHNA and YNFKEQ. V was trimmed by 1 base and J by 8 bases, leaving 7 bases between them. The CDR3 length is 12 residues. The CDR3 bases are TGTGCCAGCAGCCAAGGGCAGGTTACGCAGTATTTT. As protein: CASSQGQVTQYF.

This clonotype has ten or more counts. The chain joins TRBV6-2 or TRBV6-3 to TRBJ2-7; D gene unclear. Germline V gives CDR1 MNHEY, CDR2 SVGEGT. This CDR3 spans 12 amino acids. The V end was cut by 3 bases, the J end by 2 bases, with 5 bases between. CDR3 nucleotide sequence: TGTGCCAGCAGTTATGTGGCCTACGAGCAGTACTTC. This translates into CASSYVAYEQYF.

This clonotype has just a few counts. A read error may be the cause here, since a much bigger clone is one base away. The gene calls are TRBV14 and TRBJ2-1; no reliable D call. From germline, CDR1 is SGHDN and CDR2 FVKESK. Trimming stripped 7 bases from V and 5 bases from J, with 6 bases between. There are 11 residues in the CDR3. CDR3 amino acids: CASTRDNEQFF. The CDR3 nucleotides read TGTGCCAGCACCCGAGACAATGAGCAGTTCTTC. Full variable domain (remainder filled in from reference TRBV14 and TRBJ2-1): EAGVTQFPSHSVIEKGQTVTLRCDPISGHDNLYWYRRVMGKEIKFLLHFVKESKQDESGMPNNRFLAERTGGTYSTLKVQPAELEDSGVYFCASTRDNEQFFGPGTRLTVL.

In its sample, this clonotype was seen a few times. This chain joins TRBV20-1 and TRBJ2-6, with D possibly being TRBD2 (6 bases). CDR1 is DFQATT and CDR2 is SNEGSKA in the germline V gene (reference sequence). Trimming removed 0 bases at V and 2 bases at J, with 17 bases between. This CDR3 is built from 18 residues. The CDR3 region has the DNA TGCAGTGCTAGAGATCCGTCGTGGGGGACTCCTGGGGCCAACGTCCTGACTTTC. Its protein is CSARDPSWGTPGANVLTF.

The rearrangement uses TRBV5-1 and TRBJ2-7, with D unresolved. The CDR3 has 13 amino acids. V lost 5 bases and J lost 2, with 11 bases in between. Per germline, CDR1 SGHRS and CDR2 YFSETQ. The CDR3 region is CASSYDTTYEQYF. In nucleotides, the CDR3 is TGCGCCAGCAGTTACGACACCACCTACGAGCAGTACTTC. The variable domain in full, completed from reference TRBV5-1 and TRBJ2-7, reads KAGVTQTPRYLIKTRGQQVTLSCSPISGHRSVSWYQQTPGQGLQFLFEYFSETQRNKGNFPGRFSGRQFSNSRSEMNVSTLELGDSALYLCASSYDTTYEQYFGPGTRLTVT.

J is TRBJ2-1 and V is TRBV25-1; 10 bases match TRBD2. Germline trimming cut 7 bases from V and 3 bases from J; bases unmatched to any gene: 9. The CDR3 totals 16 residues. Germline V gives CDR1 MGHDK, CDR2 SYGVNS. CDR3 nucleotide sequence: TGTGCCAGCACGGGTCTAGCGGGAGCGTACTACAATGAGCAGTTCTTC. Translated, it gives CASTGLAGAYYNEQFF.

Concerning this clonotype: One end of the junction varies from germline; a read error may be responsible. The rearrangement uses TRBV12-3 or TRBV12-4 and TRBJ1-5; 9 bases are a match to TRBD1. This CDR3 contains 14 residues. The CDR3 loop reads CASSQTGGNRPQHF. The CDR3 DNA reads TGTGCCAGCAGTCAGACAGGGGGGAATCGGCCCCAGCATTTT.

This clonotype was detected only a few times. The chain recombines TRBV14 with TRBJ2-5; unclear D gene. V shed 4 bases and J shed 3 bases, with 9 bases lying between them. This CDR3 spans 13 amino acids. Per the germline V gene, CDR1 is SGHDN and CDR2 is FVKESK. The CDR3: CASSRRPKETQYF. CDR3 bases: TGTGCCAGCAGCCGTAGGCCGAAAGAGACCCAGTACTTC. Variable domain in full (rest from reference TRBV14 and TRBJ2-5): EAGVTQFPSHSVIEKGQTVTLRCDPISGHDNLYWYRRVMGKEIKFLLHFVKESKQDESGMPNNRFLAERTGGTYSTLKVQPAELEDSGVYFCASSRRPKETQYFGPGTRLLVL.

V usage is TRBV30 and J usage is TRBJ2-7; possible D gene TRBD2, 6 bases. Looked up from germline, CDR1 is GTSNPN and CDR2 is SVGIG (reference sequence). The CDR3 extends over 12 amino acids. V gave up 2 bases and J gave up 4 bases, with 9 bases separating them. CDR3 coding DNA: TGTGCCTGGAGTTACGGGAGTTACGAGCAGTACTTC. As protein: CAWSYGSYEQYF.